What follows are 30 T cell receptor beta chains derived from one specimen sequenced in a study of T-cell reconstitution after alpha-beta-depleted transplantation in children. A library of TCRbeta sequences, prepared with unique molecular identifiers, was generated. TCRdb re-called the PCR reads with MiXCR, one entry per CDR3 protein. Of around 380,000 distinct CDR3 sequences in the sample, approximately 11% are singletons; the top ten hold nearly 5.5%. The source was PBMCs from the stem cell graft donor, collected from the stem cell graft. The receptor set was obtained from a human donor who donated a stem cell graft to a child with acute myeloid leukemia.

The chain joins TRBV6-5 to TRBJ2-1, with D hard to call. This CDR3 contains 15 residues. CDR1 and CDR2 from the germline V gene are MNHEY and SVGAGI. V lost 0 bases, J lost 5 bases, and 11 bases lay in between. The chain's CDR3 is CASSYSLPRNNEQFF. The CDR3 DNA is TGTGCCAGCAGTTACTCCCTCCCCAGGAACAATGAGCAGTTCTTC.

This clonotype has ten or more counts. This chain joins TRBV5-1 and TRBJ2-2, with D possibly TRBD2 on 6 matching bases. There are 15 residues in the CDR3. V lost 8 bases and J lost 6, with 20 bases in between. Germline lookup yields CDR1 SGHRS and CDR2 YFSETQ. This CDR3 is CASNLRRDGSGELFF. The CDR3 bases are TGCGCCAGTAACCTCAGGAGGGATGGTTCCGGGGAGCTGTTTTTT. Looking up the rest from reference TRBV5-1 and TRBJ2-2 gives the full variable domain: KAGVTQTPRYLIKTRGQQVTLSCSPISGHRSVSWYQQTPGQGLQFLFEYFSETQRNKGNFPGRFSGRQFSNSRSEMNVSTLELGDSALYLCASNLRRDGSGELFFGEGSRLTVL.

This clonotype was counted only a few times. This chain connects TRBV3-1 to TRBJ1-1; TRBD1 matches at 7 bases. With V trimmed by 2 bases and J by 5 bases, 8 bases remained unmatched. This CDR3 comprises 15 residues. CDR1 and CDR2 (germline): LGHDT, YNNKEL (reference sequence). The CDR3 reads CASSQNGQVGTEAFF. CDR3 in DNA: TGTGCCAGCAGCCAAAACGGACAGGTAGGGACTGAAGCTTTCTTT.

The sample holds many counts of this clonotype. The chain combines TRBV25-1 with TRBJ1-4, with D possibly matching TRBD1 (5 bases). Germline V gene sequence: CDR1 MGHDK, CDR2 SYGVNS. The CDR3 loop spans 15 amino acids. Deletions cut 5 bases from V and 7 bases from J, with 17 bases between. The CDR3 spells CASSTPGSPSEKLFF. DNA of the CDR3: TGTGCCAGCAGTACTCCAGGGTCCCCTAGTGAAAAACTGTTTTTT.

This clonotype appeared a few times. This rearrangement joins TRBV24-1 to TRBJ2-1; 8 bases match TRBD1. This CDR3 is built from 17 residues. Germline V gene lookup returns CDR1 KGHDR and CDR2 SFDVKD. J was trimmed by 4 bases and V by 5 bases; bases with no gene match: 12. The CDR3 DNA follows: TGTGCCACCAGTGCCCCCTCGTCAGGGGGCGATTACAATGAGCAGTTCTTC. It encodes CATSAPSSGGDYNEQFF.

This sequence joins TRBV6-2 or TRBV6-3 and TRBJ1-5; D not certain. CDR1 is MNHEY, CDR2 SVGEGT, per germline. Trimming stripped 2 bases from V and 6 bases from J, with 14 bases between. The CDR3 has 15 residues. CDR3 in amino acids: CASSYEGSRLQPQHF. As DNA, the CDR3 is TGTGCCAGCAGTTACGAAGGGTCCCGCCTTCAGCCCCAGCATTTT.

This clonotype was seen many times. The chain uses TRBV9 and TRBJ1-5; 11 nucleotides align to TRBD1. The germline CDR1 and CDR2 sequences are SGDLS and YYNGEE. V was pared by 3 bases and J by 7 bases, with 6 bases of the junction left unmatched. CDR3 length equals 15 residues. The CDR3 here is CASSAGTGGGQPQHF. The CDR3 coding sequence is TGTGCCAGCAGCGCCGGGACAGGGGGTGGGCAGCCCCAGCATTTT. Using reference TRBV9 and TRBJ1-5 for the parts outside the CDR3, the full variable domain is DSGVTQTPKHLITATGQRVTLRCSPRSGDLSVYWYQQSLDQGLQFLIQYYNGEERAKGNILERFSAQQFPDLHSELNLSSLELGDSALYFCASSAGTGGGQPQHFGDGTRLSIL.

V gene TRBV5-1 combines with J gene TRBJ2-1; 15 bases align to TRBD2. With V trimmed by 4 bases and J by 7 bases, 12 bases remained unmatched. The CDR3 is 18 residues long. In germline, CDR1 is SGHRS, CDR2 YFSETQ. The CDR3 reads CASSPGLAGGPVSNEQFF. DNA of the CDR3: TGCGCCAGCAGCCCCGGACTAGCGGGGGGGCCAGTTTCAAATGAGCAGTTCTTC.

The chain uses TRBV20-1 and TRBJ2-3; TRBD2 matches 8 bases. The germline V gene has CDR1 DFQATT and CDR2 SNEGSKA (reference sequence). Unmatched junction bases numbered 9, after V lost 6 bases and J lost 4 bases. This CDR3 is 14 amino acids long. The CDR3 sequence: CSAGTSFFPDTQYF. The CDR3 region has the DNA TGCAGTGCCGGGACTAGTTTTTTTCCAGATACGCAGTATTTT.

This clonotype was seen ten or more times. The chain couples TRBV20-1 to TRBJ2-7; TRBD1 is a possible D gene (5 bases). The CDR3 has 13 amino acids. CDR1 DFQATT and CDR2 SNEGSKA come from the germline V gene (reference sequence). The V gene lost 3 bases and the J gene lost 3 bases, with 12 bases spanning the gap. The CDR3 protein is CSARLGAHYEQYF. CDR3 nucleotides: TGCAGTGCTAGGCTTGGGGCTCACTACGAGCAGTACTTC.

This rearrangement joins TRBV4-3 to TRBJ2-3; D is ambiguous. The V gene's germline CDR1 is LGHNA and CDR2 YSLEER. V was trimmed by 3 bases and J by 2 bases, leaving 9 bases between them. The CDR3 consists of 14 residues. CDR3 DNA sequence: TGCGCCAGCAGCCAGATGGGTTTCACAGATACGCAGTATTTT. It yields the protein CASSQMGFTDTQYF.

This clonotype was seen more than once but under ten times. The chain joins TRBV7-8 to TRBJ2-2; D might be TRBD2 (5 bases). This CDR3 is built from 14 residues. Germline V gene data show CDR1 as SGHVS and CDR2 as FQNEAQ. V was shortened by 3 bases and J by 6 bases, with 11 bases between the two germline ends. The CDR3: CASSLRALSGELFF. The CDR3 bases are TGTGCCAGCAGCTTGAGGGCTCTGTCCGGGGAGCTGTTTTTT.

The chain links TRBV30 to TRBJ1-5, with D perhaps TRBD1 (6 bases). The CDR3 runs 13 residues. V shed 0 bases and J shed 5 bases, with 8 bases lying between them. Germline-derived CDR1 and CDR2 are GTSNPN and SVGIG (reference sequence). The CDR3 DNA reads as TGTGCCTGGAGTGTATCAGGGGATCAGCCCCAGCATTTT. Protein sequence: CAWSVSGDQPQHF. Together with reference TRBV30 and TRBJ1-5, the CDR3 gives the full variable domain: SQTIHQWPATLVQPVGSPLSLECTVEGTSNPNLYWYRQAAGRGLQLLFYSVGIGQISSEVPQNLSASRPQDRQFILSSKKLLLSDSGFYLCAWSVSGDQPQHFGDGTRLSIL.

The V and J genes are TRBV20-1 and TRBJ2-1, with a weak D call TRBD1 (6 bases). Per the germline V gene, CDR1 is DFQATT and CDR2 is SNEGSKA (reference sequence). V gave up 3 bases and J gave up 10 bases, with 10 bases separating them. There are 11 residues in the CDR3. The CDR3, as DNA: TGCAGTGCTAGGAAGGGGACAGAGCAGTTCTTC. This sequence encodes CSARKGTEQFF.

There are a few counts of this clonotype. V gene TRBV5-6 combines with J gene TRBJ1-2, with unresolved D. V was trimmed by 0 bases and J by 8 bases, leaving 14 bases between them. The CDR3 extends over 14 amino acids. CDR1 and CDR2 from the germline V gene are SGHDT and YYEEEE. CDR3 DNA sequence: TGTGCCAGCAGCTTGGGGGCGCCGGTTCAAGGCTACACCTTC. This gives the protein CASSLGAPVQGYTF.

This clonotype was observed a few times. V gene TRBV4-2 combines with J gene TRBJ2-1; a weak D match, TRBD2 (6 bases). The CDR3 is 15 residues long. Trimming pared 2 bases from V and 7 bases from J, leaving 15 bases between. The germline gives CDR1 LGHNA, CDR2 YNFKEQ. The DNA of the CDR3 is TGTGCCAGCAGCCAATCCACCGGGAGAGGAAATGAGCAGTTCTTC. Amino acids: CASSQSTGRGNEQFF.

Ten or more counts support this clonotype. The chain links TRBV7-3 to TRBJ2-2; D is unresolved. The V and J ends lost 5 bases and 0 bases respectively, with 4 bases between them. Germline-derived CDR1 and CDR2 are SGHTA and FQGTGA. This CDR3 comprises 13 residues. The CDR3 DNA reads as TGTGCCAGCAGCAGGGCGAACACCGGGGAGCTGTTTTTT. Encoded protein: CASSRANTGELFF.

This clonotype was found a few times. This sequence joins TRBV2 and TRBJ2-7; D perhaps matches TRBD2 (5 bases). V lost 8 bases, J lost 2 bases, and 7 bases lay in between. Germline CDR1 reads SNHLY; CDR2 reads FYNNEI. This CDR3 has 11 amino acids. The CDR3 reads CASGRTYEQYF. As DNA, the CDR3 is TGTGCCAGCGGGAGAACCTACGAGCAGTACTTC.

This chain links TRBV21-1 with TRBJ2-6. TRBV21-1 is designated a pseudogene. CDR3 size: 15 residues. CDR3 coding DNA: TGTGCCAGCAGCAAAGGGATGCCTGGGGCCAACGTCCTGACTTTC. Encoded protein: CASSKGMPGANVLTF.

The chain has TRBV7-2 and TRBJ2-5; 7 positions match TRBD2. The CDR3 is 14 residues long. Germline assignment: CDR1 SGHTA and CDR2 FQGNSA. Trimming removed 5 bases from V and 5 bases from J; junction bases left unmatched: 8. In DNA form, the CDR3 reads TGTGCCAGCAGCGCCAGCGGGATATGGGAGACCCAGTACTTC. Residues: CASSASGIWETQYF.

This clonotype was observed a handful of times. V usage is TRBV7-9 and J usage is TRBJ1-5; TRBD1 might be the D (5 bases). Germline values: CDR1 SEHNR, CDR2 FQNEAQ (reference sequence). V dropped 5 bases and J dropped 9 bases, with 17 bases sitting between them. The CDR3 covers 14 residues. The CDR3 sequence: CASSPLEGRGPQHF. The CDR3 nucleotides are TGTGCCAGCAGCCCCTTGGAGGGAAGGGGGCCCCAGCATTTT.

This clonotype was counted only a few times. The rearrangement links TRBV7-8 to TRBJ2-1; no clear D. Trimming cost V 7 bases and J 5 bases, with 15 bases left between them. Germline CDR1 and CDR2: SGHVS and FQNEAQ. The CDR3 loop spans 14 amino acids. CDR3 sequence: CASISPRLNNEQFF. The CDR3 DNA reads as TGTGCCAGCATCTCACCCCGACTTAACAATGAGCAGTTCTTC.

The chain couples TRBV7-3 to TRBJ2-1; 8 bases agree with TRBD1. This CDR3 region has 15 residues. The trim removed 3 bases at V and 6 bases at J, leaving 7 bases unmatched. In germline, CDR1 is SGHTA, CDR2 FQGTGA. As DNA, the CDR3 is TGTGCCAGCAGCTTCGAGGACAGGGTTTCCAATGAGCAGTTCTTC. Translating it yields CASSFEDRVSNEQFF.

This clonotype was recorded a few times. This chain uses TRBV7-9 with TRBJ1-6; TRBD1 matches at 7 bases. Trimming at V came to 5 bases and at J to 7 bases, leaving 5 bases not matched to a gene. The V gene's germline CDR1 is SEHNR and CDR2 FQNEAQ (reference sequence). CDR3 size: 14 residues. The CDR3 reads CASSGDRSNSPLHF. The CDR3 nucleotides read TGTGCCAGCAGCGGGGACAGAAGCAATTCACCCCTCCACTTT. The whole variable domain, remainder taken from reference TRBV7-9 and TRBJ1-6, is DTGVSQNPRHKITKRGQNVTFRCDPISEHNRLYWYRQTLGQGPEFLTYFQNEAQLEKSRLLSDRFSAERPKGSFSTLEIQRTEQGDSAMYLCASSGDRSNSPLHFGNGTRLTVT.

At least ten counts were recorded for this clonotype. The V call is TRBV6-5, the J call TRBJ2-5; D may match TRBD1 or TRBD2 (5 bases each). The germline CDR1 and CDR2 sequences are MNHEY and SVGAGI. Trimming took 5 bases from V and 14 from J, leaving 15 bases between them. The CDR3 has 11 residues. CDR3 region: CASSNGTAVYF. The CDR3 DNA sequence: TGTGCCAGCAGTAACGGGACCGCCGTCTACTTC.

V usage is TRBV20-1 and J usage is TRBJ2-7; D not certain. The CDR3 has 11 residues. Germline V gene data show CDR1 as DFQATT and CDR2 as SNEGSKA (reference sequence). Trimming removed 3 bases from V and 3 bases from J, with 6 bases in between. CDR3 coding DNA: TGCAGTGCTAGGGGTGGCTACGAGCAGTACTTC. It is translated as CSARGGYEQYF.

This clonotype was counted between two and nine times. J is TRBJ2-5 and V is TRBV6-1, with no clear D. The CDR3 sequence is 15 residues long. Trimming took off 7 bases at V and 2 bases at J, with 17 bases between the two ends. CDR1 is MNHNS and CDR2 is SASEGT in the germline V gene. The CDR3 DNA follows: TGTGCCAGCAATGTTTTATCAAGCCGACAAGAGACCCAGTACTTC. Residues: CASNVLSSRQETQYF.

The J gene is TRBJ2-1, the V gene TRBV6-5; perhaps TRBD1 as D (7 bases). The CDR3 covers 16 residues. The germline V gene encodes CDR1 MNHEY and CDR2 SVGAGI. The V and J ends lost 2 bases and 7 bases respectively, with 18 bases between them. CDR3 DNA sequence: TGTGCCAGCAGTTACCGTGGGCAGGGGGGTTCAAATGAGCAGTTCTTC. It yields the protein CASSYRGQGGSNEQFF.

This clonotype was observed a handful of times. The chain combines TRBV18 with TRBJ2-6; D unresolved. The CDR3 length is 14 residues. Trimming removed 8 bases at V and 4 bases at J, with 12 bases between. From germline, CDR1 is KGHSH and CDR2 LQKENI. The CDR3 DNA sequence: TGTGCCAGCACCGCGTCTGAGGGGGCCAACGTCCTGACTTTC. Protein sequence: CASTASEGANVLTF.

This chain joins TRBV12-3 or TRBV12-4 and TRBJ1-1; D ambiguous. The CDR3 spans 12 residues. V gave up 2 bases and J gave up 4 bases, with 5 bases separating them. The CDR3 DNA reads as TGTGCCAGCAGTTTATTCGGCACTGAAGCTTTCTTT. Translated, it gives CASSLFGTEAFF.